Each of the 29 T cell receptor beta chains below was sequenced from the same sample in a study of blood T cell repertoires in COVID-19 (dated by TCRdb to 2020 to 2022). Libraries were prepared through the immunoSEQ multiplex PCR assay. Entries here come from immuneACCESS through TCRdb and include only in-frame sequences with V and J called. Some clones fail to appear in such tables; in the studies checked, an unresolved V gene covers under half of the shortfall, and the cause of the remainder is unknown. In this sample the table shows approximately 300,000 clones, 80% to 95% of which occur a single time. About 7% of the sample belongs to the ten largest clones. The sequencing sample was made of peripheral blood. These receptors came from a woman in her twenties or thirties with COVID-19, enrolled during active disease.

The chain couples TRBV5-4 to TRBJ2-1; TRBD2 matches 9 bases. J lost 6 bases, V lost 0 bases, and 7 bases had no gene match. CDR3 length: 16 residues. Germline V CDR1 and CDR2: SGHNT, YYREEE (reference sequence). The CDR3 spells CASSLGIAGVVNEQFF. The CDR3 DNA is TGTGCCAGCAGCTTGGGGATAGCGGGAGTCGTCAATGAGCAGTTCTTC.

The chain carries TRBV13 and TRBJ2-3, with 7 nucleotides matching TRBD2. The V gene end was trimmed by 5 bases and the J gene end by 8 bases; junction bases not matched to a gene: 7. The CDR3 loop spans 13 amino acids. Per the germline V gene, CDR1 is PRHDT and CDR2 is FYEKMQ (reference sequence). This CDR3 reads CASSRGSPITQYF. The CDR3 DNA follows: TGTGCCAGCAGCCGCGGGAGCCCAATTACGCAGTATTTT. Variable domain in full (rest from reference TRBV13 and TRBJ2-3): AAGVIQSPRHLIKEKRETATLKCYPIPRHDTVYWYQQGPGQDPQFLISFYEKMQSDKGSIPDRFSAQQFSDYHSELNMSSLELGDSALYFCASSRGSPITQYFGPGTRLTVL.

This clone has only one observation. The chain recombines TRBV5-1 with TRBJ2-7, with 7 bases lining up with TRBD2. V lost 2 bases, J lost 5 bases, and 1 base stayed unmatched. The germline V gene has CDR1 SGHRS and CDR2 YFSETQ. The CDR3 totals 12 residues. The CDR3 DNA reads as TGCGCCAGCAGCTTACTAGCGAACGAGCAGTACTTC. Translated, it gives CASSLLANEQYF.

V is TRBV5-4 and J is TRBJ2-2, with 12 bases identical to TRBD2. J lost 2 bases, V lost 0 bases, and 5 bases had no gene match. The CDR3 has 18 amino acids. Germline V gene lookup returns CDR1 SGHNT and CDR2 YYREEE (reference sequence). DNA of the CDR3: TGTGCCAGCAGCTTGGTGGCTAGCGGGAGGGATAACACCGGGGAGCTGTTTTTT. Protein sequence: CASSLVASGRDNTGELFF.

The CDR3: CASTPLRESSYNEQFF. The CDR3 nucleotides are TGTGCCAGCACCCCCCTTCGTGAGAGCTCCTACAATGAGCAGTTCTTC. The chain couples TRBV7-9 to TRBJ2-1; no definite D call. Trimming removed 7 bases from V and 0 bases from J, with 16 bases in between. In germline, CDR1 is SEHNR, CDR2 FQNEAQ (reference sequence). There are 16 residues in the CDR3. Using reference TRBV7-9 and TRBJ2-1 for the parts outside the CDR3, the full variable domain is DTGVSQNPRHKITKRGQNVTFRCDPISEHNRLYWYRQTLGQGPEFLTYFQNEAQLEKSRLLSDRFSAERPKGSFSTLEIQRTEQGDSAMYLCASTPLRESSYNEQFFGPGTRLTVL.

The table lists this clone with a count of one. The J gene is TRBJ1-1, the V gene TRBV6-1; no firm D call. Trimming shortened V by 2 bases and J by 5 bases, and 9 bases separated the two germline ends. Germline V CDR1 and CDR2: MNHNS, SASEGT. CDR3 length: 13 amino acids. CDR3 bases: TGTGCCAGCAGTGAATTGCGGGGAACTGAAGCTTTCTTT. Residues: CASSELRGTEAFF.

The DNA of the CDR3 is TGTGCCAGCAGCTTAGACGAGGCAGGGGTCCGGAACCAAGAGACCCAGTACTTC. Its translation is CASSLDEAGVRNQETQYF. The rearrangement uses TRBV7-9 and TRBJ2-5, with D perhaps matching TRBD1 (6 bases). The CDR3 contains 18 residues. V lost 1 base to trimming and J lost 0 bases, with 18 bases between them. Germline V gene sequence: CDR1 SEHNR, CDR2 FQNEAQ (reference sequence). The full variable domain, completed using reference TRBV7-9 and TRBJ2-5, is DTGVSQNPRHKITKRGQNVTFRCDPISEHNRLYWYRQTLGQGPEFLTYFQNEAQLEKSRLLSDRFSAERPKGSFSTLEIQRTEQGDSAMYLCASSLDEAGVRNQETQYFGPGTRLLVL.

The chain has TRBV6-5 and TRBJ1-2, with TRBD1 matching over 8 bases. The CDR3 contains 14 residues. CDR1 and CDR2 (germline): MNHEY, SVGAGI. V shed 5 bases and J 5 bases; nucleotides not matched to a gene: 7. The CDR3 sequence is CASSPPTGGYGYTF. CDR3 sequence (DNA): TGTGCCAGCAGTCCGCCAACAGGGGGATATGGCTACACCTTC.

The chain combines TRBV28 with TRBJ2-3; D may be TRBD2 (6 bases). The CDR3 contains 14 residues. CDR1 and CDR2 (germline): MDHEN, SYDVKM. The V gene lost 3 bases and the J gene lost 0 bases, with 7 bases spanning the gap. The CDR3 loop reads CASSFGGSTDTQYF. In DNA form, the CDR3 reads TGTGCCAGCAGTTTTGGGGGGAGCACAGATACGCAGTATTTT.

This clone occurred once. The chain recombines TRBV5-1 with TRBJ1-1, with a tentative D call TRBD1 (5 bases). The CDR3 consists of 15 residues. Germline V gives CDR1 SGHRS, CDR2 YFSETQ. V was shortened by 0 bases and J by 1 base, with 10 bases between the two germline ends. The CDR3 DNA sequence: TGCGCCAGCAGCTTGGGGTTCCAGGGGAACACTGAAGCTTTCTTT. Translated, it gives CASSLGFQGNTEAFF. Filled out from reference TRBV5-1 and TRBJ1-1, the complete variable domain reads KAGVTQTPRYLIKTRGQQVTLSCSPISGHRSVSWYQQTPGQGLQFLFEYFSETQRNKGNFPGRFSGRQFSNSRSEMNVSTLELGDSALYLCASSLGFQGNTEAFFGQGTRLTVV.

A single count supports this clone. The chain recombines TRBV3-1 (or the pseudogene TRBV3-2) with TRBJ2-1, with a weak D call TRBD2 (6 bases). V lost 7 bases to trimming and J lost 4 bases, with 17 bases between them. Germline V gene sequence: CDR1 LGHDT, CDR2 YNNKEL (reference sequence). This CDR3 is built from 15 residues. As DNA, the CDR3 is TGTGCCAGCACCCTTTGGGGGGATACTTACAATGAGCAGTTCTTC. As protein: CASTLWGDTYNEQFF.

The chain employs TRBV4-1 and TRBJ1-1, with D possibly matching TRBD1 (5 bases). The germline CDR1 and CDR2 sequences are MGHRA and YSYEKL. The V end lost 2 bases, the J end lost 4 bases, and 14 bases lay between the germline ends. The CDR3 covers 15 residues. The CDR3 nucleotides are TGCGCCAGCAGCCAATCCCCGGGACTTGCCACTGAAGCTTTCTTT. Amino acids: CASSQSPGLATEAFF.

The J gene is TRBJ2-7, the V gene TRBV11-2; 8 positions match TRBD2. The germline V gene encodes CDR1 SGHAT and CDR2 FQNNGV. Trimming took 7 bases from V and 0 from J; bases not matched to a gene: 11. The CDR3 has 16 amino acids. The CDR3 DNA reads TGTGCCAGCACCCCCGGTAGCGGGAAAAGCTCCTACGAGCAGTACTTC. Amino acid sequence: CASTPGSGKSSYEQYF.

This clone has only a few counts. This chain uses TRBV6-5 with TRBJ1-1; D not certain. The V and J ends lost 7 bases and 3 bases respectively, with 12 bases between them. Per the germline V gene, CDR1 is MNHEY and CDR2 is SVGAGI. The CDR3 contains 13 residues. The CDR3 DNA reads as TGTGCCAGCACCCTCCGCCGGGACACTGAAGCTTTCTTT. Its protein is CASTLRRDTEAFF.

In DNA, the CDR3 is TGTGCCAGCAGCTTAGTTGGGGGGAGGAGTTCCTACGAGCAGTACTTC. Translated: CASSLVGGRSSYEQYF. This chain uses TRBV7-2 with TRBJ2-7; TRBD2 is a possible D gene (6 bases). The germline V and J ends were trimmed by 1 base and 1 base, with 14 bases remaining between them. Per germline, CDR1 SGHTA and CDR2 FQGNSA. The CDR3 has 16 amino acids. Full variable domain (rest looked up from reference TRBV7-2 and TRBJ2-7): GAGVSQSPSNKVTEKGKDVELRCDPISGHTALYWYRQSLGQGLEFLIYFQGNSAPDKSGLPSDRFSAERTGGSVSTLTIQRTQQEDSAVYLCASSLVGGRSSYEQYFGPGTRLTVT.

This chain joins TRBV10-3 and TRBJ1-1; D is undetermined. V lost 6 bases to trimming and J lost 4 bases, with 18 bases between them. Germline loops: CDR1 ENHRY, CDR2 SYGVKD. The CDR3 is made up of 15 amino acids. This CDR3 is CAIRREGGLGTEAFF. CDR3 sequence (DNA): TGTGCCATCAGGAGGGAGGGAGGACTGGGCACTGAAGCTTTCTTT.

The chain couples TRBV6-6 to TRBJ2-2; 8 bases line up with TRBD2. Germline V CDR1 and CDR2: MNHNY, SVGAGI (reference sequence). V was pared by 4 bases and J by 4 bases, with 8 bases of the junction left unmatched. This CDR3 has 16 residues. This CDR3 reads CASSSSLRGGTGELFF. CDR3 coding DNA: TGTGCCAGCAGTTCCTCCTTACGGGGGGGCACCGGGGAGCTGTTTTTT.

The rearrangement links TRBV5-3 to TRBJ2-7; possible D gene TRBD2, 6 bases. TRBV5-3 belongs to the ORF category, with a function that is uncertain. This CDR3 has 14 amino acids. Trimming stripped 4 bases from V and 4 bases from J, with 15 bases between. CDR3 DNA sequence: TGTGCCAGAAGCGCTAGGAGGGGCTATTACGAGCAGTACTTC. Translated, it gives CARSARRGYYEQYF.

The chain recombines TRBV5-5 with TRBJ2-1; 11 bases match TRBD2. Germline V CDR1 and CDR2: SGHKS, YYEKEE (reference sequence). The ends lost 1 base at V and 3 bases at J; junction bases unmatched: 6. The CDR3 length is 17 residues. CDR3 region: CASSLLGTSGSYNEQFF. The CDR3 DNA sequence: TGTGCCAGCAGCTTGTTGGGTACTAGCGGGAGCTACAATGAGCAGTTCTTC.

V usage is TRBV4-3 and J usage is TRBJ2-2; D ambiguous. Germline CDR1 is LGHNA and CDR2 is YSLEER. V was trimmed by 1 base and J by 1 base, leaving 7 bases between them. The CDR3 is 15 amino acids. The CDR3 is CASSQAFVNTGELFF. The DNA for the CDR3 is TGCGCCAGCAGCCAAGCGTTTGTGAACACCGGGGAGCTGTTTTTT.

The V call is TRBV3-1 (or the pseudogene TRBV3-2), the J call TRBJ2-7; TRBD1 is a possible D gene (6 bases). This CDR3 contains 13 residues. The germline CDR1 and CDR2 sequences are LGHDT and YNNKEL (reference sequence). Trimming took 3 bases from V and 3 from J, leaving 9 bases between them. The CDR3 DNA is TGTGCCAGCAGCCAGGGCAGGGGCTACGAGCAGTACTTC. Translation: CASSQGRGYEQYF.

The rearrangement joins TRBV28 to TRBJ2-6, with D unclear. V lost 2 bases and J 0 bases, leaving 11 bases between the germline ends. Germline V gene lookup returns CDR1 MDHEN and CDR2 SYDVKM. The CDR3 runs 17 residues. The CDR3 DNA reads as TGTGCCAGCAGTTTAAGTCTTATCAGCTCTGGGGCCAACGTCCTGACTTTC. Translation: CASSLSLISSGANVLTF.

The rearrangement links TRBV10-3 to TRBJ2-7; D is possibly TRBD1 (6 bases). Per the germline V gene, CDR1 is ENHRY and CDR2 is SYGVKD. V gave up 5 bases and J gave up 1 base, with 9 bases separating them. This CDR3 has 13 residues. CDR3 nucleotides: TGTGCCATCAGTCCGGACAGTTCCTACGAGCAGTACTTC. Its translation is CAISPDSSYEQYF.

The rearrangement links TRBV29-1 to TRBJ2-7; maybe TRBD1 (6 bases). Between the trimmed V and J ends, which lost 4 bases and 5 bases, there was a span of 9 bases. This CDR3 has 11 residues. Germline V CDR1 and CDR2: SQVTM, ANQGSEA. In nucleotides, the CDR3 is TGCAGCGTTGGTAGGGGGAACGAGCAGTACTTC. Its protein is CSVGRGNEQYF.

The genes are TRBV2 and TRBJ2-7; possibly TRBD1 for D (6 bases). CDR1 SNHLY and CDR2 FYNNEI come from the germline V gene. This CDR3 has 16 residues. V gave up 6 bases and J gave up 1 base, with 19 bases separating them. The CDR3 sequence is CASSERGSQKSYEQYF. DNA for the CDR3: TGTGCCAGCAGCGAGAGGGGGTCCCAAAAGTCCTACGAGCAGTACTTC.

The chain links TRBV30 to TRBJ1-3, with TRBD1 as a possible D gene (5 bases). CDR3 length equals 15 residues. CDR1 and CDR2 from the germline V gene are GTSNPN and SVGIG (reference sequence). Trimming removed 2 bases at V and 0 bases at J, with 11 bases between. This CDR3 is CAWSQQAYSGNTIYF. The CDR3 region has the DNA TGTGCCTGGAGTCAACAGGCCTACTCTGGAAACACCATATATTTT.

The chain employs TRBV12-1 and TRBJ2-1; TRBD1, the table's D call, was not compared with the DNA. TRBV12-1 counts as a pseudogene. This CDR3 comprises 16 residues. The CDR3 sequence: CASSSMGDRVVNEQFF. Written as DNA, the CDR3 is TGTGCCAGCAGCTCCATGGGGGACAGGGTGGTCAATGAGCAGTTCTTC.

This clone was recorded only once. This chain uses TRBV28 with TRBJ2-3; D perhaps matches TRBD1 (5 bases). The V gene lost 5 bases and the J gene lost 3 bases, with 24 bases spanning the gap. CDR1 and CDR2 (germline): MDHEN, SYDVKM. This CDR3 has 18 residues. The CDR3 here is CASSPRPAGPGNTDTQYF. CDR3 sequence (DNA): TGTGCCAGCAGTCCCAGACCCGCAGGGCCTGGAAATACAGATACGCAGTATTTT.

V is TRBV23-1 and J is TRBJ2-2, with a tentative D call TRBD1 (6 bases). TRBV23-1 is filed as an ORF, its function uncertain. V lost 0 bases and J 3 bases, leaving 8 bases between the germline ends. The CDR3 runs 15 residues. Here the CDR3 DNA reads TGCGCCAGCAGTCAATCGCCAGGGGACACCGGGGAGCTGTTTTTT. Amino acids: CASSQSPGDTGELFF.